The source of this T cell receptor (beta chain) is a study of T-cell reconstitution after alpha-beta-depleted transplantation in children. The ends were cut back, 4 bases at V and 1 base at J, with 14 bases in the middle. There are 15 residues in the CDR3. Germline CDR1 and CDR2: SGHRS and YFSETQ. Study conclusions and caveats: By about two months after transplant, alpha-beta T cells reportedly arose from several hundred graft clones that had expanded. Once a year had passed after transplant, T-cell counts and diversity came mostly from newly produced T cells.

Unique molecular identifiers were built into the TCRbeta library. TCRdb analysed the PCR reads with MiXCR anew, one entry per CDR3 protein. Of 700,000 to 950,000 distinct CDR3 sequences in the sample, 16% are singletons; the top ten hold around 5%. Details on this clonotype: The antigen is undetermined.

The sequence was obtained from a male patient between 10 and 17 years old who had a stem cell transplant for acute lymphoblastic leukemia, so the T cells may come from the graft donor. V usage is TRBV5-1 and J usage is TRBJ1-1; a possible D gene is TRBD1 (6 bases). The sequencing here drew on PBMCs, mostly from graft donor cells, taken 360 days after TCRalphabeta/CD19-depleted stem cell transplant. CDR3 loop: CASSRTQDRNTEAFF. Here the CDR3 DNA reads TGCGCCAGCAGCAGGACCCAGGACAGGAACACTGAAGCTTTCTTT. The complete variable domain, with remaining parts taken from reference TRBV5-1 and TRBJ1-1, reads KAGVTQTPRYLIKTRGQQVTLSCSPISGHRSVSWYQQTPGQGLQFLFEYFSETQRNKGNFPGRFSGRQFSNSRSEMNVSTLELGDSALYLCASSRTQDRNTEAFFGQGTRLTVV.